This TCR beta chain was profiled in a study of cytomegalovirus exposure and HLA in healthy donors. In this sample, this clone turned up a few times. Its antigen is currently unknown. While unrecorded immune exposures were likely, the donors were nominally healthy when sampled. The germline V gene encodes CDR1 SGHDT and CDR2 YYEEEE. V lost 0 bases and J 9 bases, leaving 10 bases between the germline ends. This CDR3 contains 13 residues. General study findings and limits: 150 to 200 TCR beta chains were listed as cytomegalovirus-associated. V- and J-gene trimming in TCR beta was tied to a missense DCLRE1C variant by an analysis performed later.

The PCR contained 60 Vbeta and 13 Jbeta primers. The assay was immunoSEQ multiplex PCR, and TCRdb's table has in-frame clones only and misses some. Of 150,000 to 200,000 clones in the sample, almost 85% are singletons; the top ten hold around 0.25%. This receptor was identified in a boy aged 5-17 years in good health and CMV-seronegative. The specimen sequenced was PBMCs. The gene calls are TRBV5-6 and TRBJ2-4, with D perhaps TRBD2 (5 bases). CDR3 in DNA: TGTGCCAGCAGCTTGGCACTAGTTAGCATTCAGTACTTC. Its protein product is CASSLALVSIQYF.